The 26 T cell receptor beta chains below all came from one sample that was sequenced in a study of T cell repertoires in aging, cancer and after chemotherapy. TCR beta rearrangements were amplified from peripheral blood genomic DNA. Multiplex touch-down PCR with TRB-A/B primers amplified rearranged V-D-J TRB sequences. TCRdb ran MiXCR on the multiplex PCR reads and lists one entry per CDR3 protein. The sample shows about 6,400 distinct CDR3 sequences, around a fifth of them seen only once. The source material was blood. The receptors were gathered from a human donor with a blood cancer.

This clonotype has a handful of counts. The gene calls are TRBV30 and TRBJ1-1; unclear D gene. CDR3 length: 13 residues. Trimming shortened V by 5 bases and J by 3 bases, and 13 bases separated the two germline ends. Germline loops: CDR1 GTSNPN, CDR2 SVGIG (reference sequence). CDR3 sequence reads: CAWDAQIHTEAFF. CDR3 in DNA: TGTGCCTGGGACGCCCAGATTCACACTGAAGCTTTCTTT.

The chain uses TRBV5-1 and TRBJ1-2; 8 nucleotides match TRBD1. V shed 4 bases, J shed 8 bases, and the junction held 16 bases outside the gene matches. Germline V lookup: CDR1 SGHRS, CDR2 YFSETQ. CDR3 size: 16 residues. The CDR3 DNA is TGCGCCAGCAGCGAACGTGGTGGGGGACAGGCGGTCGGCTACACCTTC. Translating gives CASSERGGGQAVGYTF.

V is TRBV11-2 and J is TRBJ2-2; D may match TRBD1 or TRBD2 (5 bases each). The V gene's germline CDR1 is SGHAT and CDR2 FQNNGV. V lost 5 bases and J lost 8, with 18 bases in between. This CDR3 contains 15 residues. This CDR3 reads CASSRRAAGSGELFF. Here the CDR3 DNA reads TGTGCCAGCAGCCGTCGGGCGGCAGGGAGTGGGGAGCTGTTTTTT.

V and J are TRBV20-1 and TRBJ2-7; D may be TRBD2 (5 bases). CDR3 length: 14 residues. V was pared by 6 bases and J by 0 bases, with 15 bases between. Germline V gives CDR1 DFQATT, CDR2 SNEGSKA (reference sequence). The CDR3 coding sequence is TGCAGTGCATACCGGACTTCGAGCTCCTACGAGCAGTACTTC. Its translation is CSAYRTSSSYEQYF.

By frequency in the sample, this clonotype is medium-sized (0.01 to 0.1%). The chain couples TRBV6-2 or TRBV6-3 to TRBJ2-5, with a weak D call TRBD2 (5 bases). The CDR3 has 13 residues. The germline V and J ends were trimmed by 8 bases and 7 bases, with 17 bases remaining between them. CDR1 and CDR2 (germline): MNHEY, SVGEGT. The CDR3 nucleotides read TGTGCCAGCCCTCGAGGGCCGGGTGGGACCCAGTACTTC. This sequence encodes CASPRGPGGTQYF.

This chain links TRBV7-9 with TRBJ2-1, with 12 bases matching TRBD1. Germline assignment: CDR1 SEHNR and CDR2 FQNEAQ (reference sequence). This CDR3 contains 18 residues. The trim removed 1 base at V and 6 bases at J, leaving 10 bases unmatched. The CDR3, as DNA: TGTGCCAGCAGCTTAGTTCGGCCGGGACAGGGGGCGAGCAATGAGCAGTTCTTC. The encoded protein is CASSLVRPGQGASNEQFF. Full variable domain (remainder filled in from reference TRBV7-9 and TRBJ2-1): DTGVSQNPRHKITKRGQNVTFRCDPISEHNRLYWYRQTLGQGPEFLTYFQNEAQLEKSRLLSDRFSAERPKGSFSTLEIQRTEQGDSAMYLCASSLVRPGQGASNEQFFGPGTRLTVL.

In this sample, this clonotype turned up a few times. The CDR3 here is CASSLGSVGEGEEETQYF. The CDR3 nucleotides read TGTGCCAGCAGCTTAGGGTCCGTCGGGGAGGGGGAGGAAGAGACCCAGTACTTC. The chain carries TRBV11-2 and TRBJ2-5, with D tentatively TRBD2 (7 bases). The ends were cut back, 1 base at V and 3 bases at J, with 21 bases in the middle. Germline V gene lookup returns CDR1 SGHAT and CDR2 FQNNGV. There are 18 residues in the CDR3. The entire variable domain, with the rest obtained from reference TRBV11-2 and TRBJ2-5, is as follows: EAGVAQSPRYKIIEKRQSVAFWCNPISGHATLYWYQQILGQGPKLLIQFQNNGVVDDSQLPKDRFSAERLKGVDSTLKIQPAKLEDSAVYLCASSLGSVGEGEEETQYFGPGTRLLVL.

The chain is built from TRBV20-1 and TRBJ1-5, with a possible D match to TRBD1 (5 bases). Trimming took 0 bases from V and 2 from J, leaving 17 bases between them. Germline assignment: CDR1 DFQATT and CDR2 SNEGSKA (reference sequence). The CDR3 totals 17 residues. The CDR3 is CSARDRAGRGGNQPQHF. In DNA form, the CDR3 reads TGCAGTGCTAGAGATCGGGCGGGTCGGGGGGGCAATCAGCCCCAGCATTTT.

V usage is TRBV27 and J usage is TRBJ1-2; possible D gene TRBD1, 6 bases. The CDR3 runs 14 residues. CDR1 is MNHEY and CDR2 is SMNVEV in the germline V gene (reference sequence). The V end lost 6 bases, the J end lost 4 bases, and 15 bases lay between the germline ends. The CDR3 spells CASSLQGGSYGYTF. The CDR3 DNA reads TGTGCCAGCAGCTTACAGGGTGGTAGCTATGGCTACACCTTC.

Only a few counts were recorded for this clonotype. The gene calls are TRBV20-1 and TRBJ2-7; 7 positions agree with TRBD1. This CDR3 contains 13 residues. In germline, CDR1 is DFQATT, CDR2 SNEGSKA (reference sequence). The V and J ends lost 7 bases and 1 base, in that order; junction bases with no gene match: 7. In DNA form, the CDR3 reads TGCAGTGTCGTAGGGACAGCTTCCTACGAGCAGTACTTC. Amino acids: CSVVGTASYEQYF.

This clonotype was seen only a few times. CDR3 DNA: TGCAGTGCCAACCCCGGGGCTTATAATTCACCCCTCCACTTT. Residues: CSANPGAYNSPLHF. The chain couples TRBV20-1 to TRBJ1-6; tentatively, D is TRBD1 (5 bases). Germline CDR1 is DFQATT and CDR2 is SNEGSKA (reference sequence). The V end was cut by 6 bases, the J end by 4 bases, with 13 bases between. This CDR3 has 14 residues.

This clonotype is labeled as medium-sized. The chain employs TRBV24-1 and TRBJ2-3, with a possible D match to TRBD2 (5 bases). The CDR3 consists of 16 residues. Trimming pared 4 bases from V and 2 bases from J, leaving 15 bases between. CDR1 and CDR2 (germline): KGHDR, SFDVKD. CDR3 DNA sequence: TGTGCCACCAGTGACCCTAGGGAGAGCCCCACAGATACGCAGTATTTT. It specifies CATSDPRESPTDTQYF.

In its sample, this clonotype ranks as medium-sized. The DNA of the CDR3 is TGTGCCAGCAGTTTATTTCCAACCTCACCAGCACGTACGCAGTATTTT. The encoded protein is CASSLFPTSPARTQYF. This chain links TRBV27 with TRBJ2-3; D is unresolved. V lost 1 base to trimming and J lost 8 bases, with 19 bases between them. Germline lookup yields CDR1 MNHEY and CDR2 SMNVEV (reference sequence). The CDR3 consists of 16 residues.

Within the sample, this clonotype is medium-sized. The rearrangement uses TRBV19 and TRBJ1-2; a weak D match, TRBD1 (5 bases). V was trimmed by 5 bases and J by 5 bases, leaving 9 bases between them. Per the germline V gene, CDR1 is LNHDA and CDR2 is SQIVND (reference sequence). The CDR3 spans 12 residues. The CDR3 DNA is TGTGCCAGTAGTGGGGGGGGTTATGGCTACACCTTC. Protein sequence: CASSGGGYGYTF. The full variable domain, rest sourced from reference TRBV19 and TRBJ1-2, is DGGITQSPKYLFRKEGQNVTLSCEQNLNHDAMYWYRQDPGQGLRLIYYSQIVNDFQKGDIAEGYSVSREKKESFPLTVTSAQKNPTAFYLCASSGGGYGYTFGSGTRLTVV.

This clonotype is classed as medium-sized. The chain has TRBV7-2 and TRBJ2-3; 10 bases line up with TRBD2. The CDR3 is 19 amino acids. The V gene's germline CDR1 is SGHTA and CDR2 FQGNSA. Trimming took 1 base from V and 8 from J; bases not matched to a gene: 18. CDR3 protein: CASSLGGSRTSGIGGTQYF. In DNA form, the CDR3 reads TGTGCCAGCAGCTTAGGAGGGTCGCGGACTAGCGGAATCGGAGGTACGCAGTATTTT.

By frequency in the sample, this clonotype is medium-sized. The chain employs TRBV18 and TRBJ2-2, with D perhaps matching TRBD1 (6 bases). Trimming took off 3 bases at V and 0 bases at J, with 8 bases between the two ends. This CDR3 is 15 amino acids long. Germline V gives CDR1 KGHSH, CDR2 LQKENI. CDR3 sequence reads: CASSPRTANTGELFF. CDR3 nucleotide sequence: TGTGCCAGCTCACCCAGGACAGCGAACACCGGGGAGCTGTTTTTT.

This clonotype was counted only a few times. J is TRBJ1-1 and V is TRBV6-5, with D possibly being TRBD1 (5 bases). The CDR3 loop spans 15 amino acids. V was shortened by 1 base and J by 4 bases, with 13 bases between the two germline ends. CDR1 is MNHEY and CDR2 is SVGAGI in the germline V gene. This CDR3 reads CASSYFTGGGTEAFF. The CDR3 DNA reads TGTGCCAGCAGTTACTTTACAGGAGGAGGCACTGAAGCTTTCTTT.

This clonotype is deemed medium-sized. The chain combines TRBV27 with TRBJ2-3; D is ambiguous. V shed 1 base and J shed 2 bases, with 13 bases lying between them. The CDR3 has 16 amino acids. Germline CDR1 is MNHEY and CDR2 is SMNVEV (reference sequence). For the CDR3, the DNA is TGTGCCAGCAGTTTATTTCCCCACAGAACCACAGATACGCAGTATTTT. Encoded protein: CASSLFPHRTTDTQYF.

This clonotype was counted between two and nine times. This chain links TRBV11-3 with TRBJ2-1, with D perhaps TRBD1 (6 bases). Germline V gene data show CDR1 as SGHNT and CDR2 as YENEEA. The V end was cut by 1 base, the J end by 5 bases, with 6 bases between. The CDR3 consists of 13 residues. The CDR3 reads CASSLGGHNEQFF. The DNA for the CDR3 is TGTGCCAGCAGCTTAGGGGGGCACAATGAGCAGTTCTTC.

This chain uses TRBV28 with TRBJ2-2, with TRBD2 matching over 8 bases. The CDR3 length is 17 residues. CDR1 is MDHEN and CDR2 is SYDVKM in the germline V gene. After removal of 7 bases from V and 7 bases from J, the junction contained 17 bases not matched to a gene. CDR3: CASTPGGRRFWVGELFF. CDR3 nucleotides: TGTGCCAGCACCCCGGGAGGGAGGCGGTTCTGGGTCGGGGAGCTGTTTTTT.

Only one count was recorded for this clonotype. Just one base apart from a much larger clone, this may be a read error. The chain uses TRBV15 and TRBJ1-2; D gene uncertain. The CDR3 runs 12 residues. Trimming removed 4 bases from V and 8 bases from J, with 11 bases in between. CDR1 and CDR2 from the germline V gene are LNHNV and YYDKDF (reference sequence). CDR3 protein: CATSMGRGGYTF. DNA for the CDR3: TGTGCCACCAGCATGGGCCGAGGCGGCTACACCTTC.

In its sample, this clonotype is medium-sized. The CDR3 region is CASSLPDNEQFF. Here the CDR3 DNA reads TGCGCCAGCAGCTTGCCTGACAATGAGCAGTTCTTC. V is TRBV5-1 and J is TRBJ2-1; no clear D gene. This CDR3 contains 12 residues. CDR1 is SGHRS, CDR2 YFSETQ, per germline. Trimming removed 1 base at V and 5 bases at J, with 4 bases between.

The V and J genes are TRBV2 and TRBJ2-7; D might be TRBD2 (6 bases). The V gene's germline CDR1 is SNHLY and CDR2 FYNNEI. V gave up 5 bases and J gave up 4 bases, with 18 bases separating them. The CDR3 is 15 residues long. In DNA form, the CDR3 reads TGTGCCAGCAGTCTTGACCAAGGGGCGGGGTACGAGCAGTACTTC. Residues: CASSLDQGAGYEQYF.

This clonotype is medium-sized. J is TRBJ2-3 and V is TRBV5-1; 10 nucleotides line up with TRBD2. After removal of 1 base from V and 5 bases from J, the junction contained 4 bases not matched to a gene. Germline values: CDR1 SGHRS, CDR2 YFSETQ. The CDR3 has 15 amino acids. DNA of the CDR3: TGCGCCAGCAGCTTGCGAGCTAGCGGGAGAGATACGCAGTATTTT. Translated, it gives CASSLRASGRDTQYF.

This clonotype was observed a handful of times. J is TRBJ2-7 and V is TRBV7-2, with D possibly TRBD1 on 6 matching bases. Germline V gene sequence: CDR1 SGHTA, CDR2 FQGNSA. Trimming removed 3 bases at V and 5 bases at J, with 11 bases between. The CDR3 contains 13 residues. This chain's CDR3 is CASSFYRQDEQYF. The DNA of the CDR3 is TGTGCCAGCAGCTTTTACAGACAGGACGAGCAGTACTTC. The variable domain in full, with the rest retrieved from reference TRBV7-2 and TRBJ2-7, is GAGVSQSPSNKVTEKGKDVELRCDPISGHTALYWYRQSLGQGLEFLIYFQGNSAPDKSGLPSDRFSAERTGGSVSTLTIQRTQQEDSAVYLCASSFYRQDEQYFGPGTRLTVT.

Relative to its sample, this clonotype is medium-sized. The chain employs TRBV6-5 and TRBJ2-7; D is perhaps TRBD1 (6 bases). Germline V lookup: CDR1 MNHEY, CDR2 SVGAGI. With 6 bases removed from V and 6 bases from J, the gap between germline ends came to 9 bases. The CDR3 has 11 amino acids. In DNA form, the CDR3 reads TGTGCCAGCAGACAGGGTTCCGAGCAGTACTTC. This gives the protein CASRQGSEQYF.